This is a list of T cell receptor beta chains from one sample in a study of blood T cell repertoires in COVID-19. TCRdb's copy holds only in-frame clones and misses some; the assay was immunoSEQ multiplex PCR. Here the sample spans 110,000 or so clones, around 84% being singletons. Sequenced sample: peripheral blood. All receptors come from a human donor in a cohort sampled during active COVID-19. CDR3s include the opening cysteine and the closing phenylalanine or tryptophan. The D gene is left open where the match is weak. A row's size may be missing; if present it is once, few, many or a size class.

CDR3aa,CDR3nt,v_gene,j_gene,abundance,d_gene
CASSRAPLRDTQYF,TGTGCCAGCAGCCGAGCACCCCTACGAGATACGCAGTATTTT,TRBV6-2/TRBV6-3,TRBJ2-3,NA,NA
CASGLQETQYF,TGTGCCAGCGGACTACAAGAGACCCAGTACTTC,TRBV6-5,TRBJ2-5,NA,NA
CASSADYGYTF,TGTGCCAGCAGCGCCGACTATGGCTACACCTTC,TRBV9,TRBJ1-2,NA,NA
CASSHGQGSEKLFF,TGCGCCAGCAGCCATGGACAGGGAAGCGAAAAACTGTTTTTT,TRBV5-1,TRBJ1-4,NA,TRBD1
CASSYSRNPRGNTIYF,TGTGCCAGCAGTTACTCGAGGAACCCCCGGGGAAACACCATATATTTT,TRBV6-5,TRBJ1-3,NA,NA
CASSFGQGGKTDTQYF,TGTGCCAGCAGCTTCGGTCAGGGTGGGAAGACAGATACGCAGTATTTT,TRBV5-6,TRBJ2-3,NA,NA
CASSVGQGADTQYF,TGTGCCAGCAGCGTCGGACAGGGGGCAGATACGCAGTATTTT,TRBV7-9,TRBJ2-3,NA,TRBD1
CSVSGTSGEGLNEQFF,TGCAGCGTAAGCGGGACTAGCGGGGAGGGTCTCAATGAGCAGTTCTTC,TRBV29-1,TRBJ2-1,NA,TRBD2
CASKDRVGGNRFF,TGTGCCAGCAAGGACAGGGTCGGAGGAAACAGGTTCTTC,TRBV7-8,TRBJ2-1,NA,TRBD1
CASSYSGREASYEQYF,TGTGCCAGCAGTTACTCTGGCAGGGAGGCCTCCTACGAGCAGTACTTC,TRBV6-6,TRBJ2-7,NA,NA
CASSLDTASGANVLTF,TGCGCCAGCAGCCTGGATACAGCCTCTGGGGCCAACGTCCTGACTTTC,TRBV5-1,TRBJ2-6,NA,NA
CASSYFGQGAFNEQFF,TGTGCCAGCAGTTACTTTGGGCAGGGGGCGTTCAATGAGCAGTTCTTC,TRBV6-5,TRBJ2-1,NA,TRBD1
CASGNYPVSYEQYF,TGTGCCAGCGGTAACTACCCCGTCTCCTACGAGCAGTACTTC,TRBV2,TRBJ2-7,NA,NA
CASSLGPGTGSYEQYF,TGTGCCAGCAGCTTAGGCCCAGGGACAGGGAGCTACGAGCAGTACTTC,TRBV7-2,TRBJ2-7,NA,TRBD1
CASSLQGFHNEQFF,TGTGCCAGCAGCCTACAGGGTTTCCACAATGAGCAGTTCTTC,TRBV11-2,TRBJ2-1,NA,NA
CASSQEWGTVNYEQYF,TGTGCCAGCAGCCAAGAATGGGGGACAGTTAATTACGAGCAGTACTTC,TRBV4-2,TRBJ2-7,NA,TRBD1
CASSIRRGSGDQPQHF,TGTGCCAGTAGTATCCGAAGGGGGTCGGGCGATCAGCCCCAGCATTTT,TRBV19,TRBJ1-5,NA,NA
CASSDRMNTEAFF,TGTGCCAGCAGTGACAGGATGAACACTGAAGCTTTCTTT,TRBV12-3/TRBV12-4,TRBJ1-1,NA,NA
CASSGRLQGDSPLHF,TGTGCCAGCAGCGGACGTTTGCAGGGGGATTCACCCCTCCACTTT,TRBV9,TRBJ1-6,NA,TRBD1
CASSTGTGMAYEQYF,TGTGCCAGCAGCACCGGGACAGGGATGGCCTACGAGCAGTACTTC,TRBV6-5,TRBJ2-7,NA,TRBD1
CASSSWTGGPYEQYF,TGTGCCAGTAGTTCGTGGACAGGGGGACCCTACGAGCAGTACTTC,TRBV19,TRBJ2-7,once,TRBD1
CASSLASFNEQFF,TGTGCCAGCAGCTTAGCGAGCTTCAATGAGCAGTTCTTC,TRBV11-3,TRBJ2-1,NA,NA
CASSRGNNYGYTF,TGTGCCAGCTCACGGGGGAACAACTATGGCTACACCTTC,TRBV12-3/TRBV12-4,TRBJ1-2,NA,NA
CASSRDKWRPQHF,TGTGCCAGCAGTCGGGACAAGTGGCGGCCCCAGCATTTT,TRBV6-5,TRBJ1-5,NA,NA
CASSLDSSLSDTQYF,TGTGCCAGCAGCTTAGATTCGAGTTTATCAGATACGCAGTATTTT,TRBV11-2,TRBJ2-3,NA,NA
CASSVGASGVGDTQYF,TGTGCCAGCAGCGTAGGAGCTAGCGGGGTTGGAGATACGCAGTATTTT,TRBV9,TRBJ2-3,NA,TRBD2
CASSREQTNTDTQYF,TGTGCCAGCAGCCGGGAACAGACCAACACAGATACGCAGTATTTT,TRBV5-6,TRBJ2-3,NA,NA
CASSVASRPSGQETQYF,TGTGCCAGCAGCGTAGCCTCTCGGCCTAGCGGCCAAGAGACCCAGTACTTC,TRBV9,TRBJ2-5,NA,TRBD2
CAWSKNRGNQPQHF,TGTGCCTGGAGTAAAAACAGGGGTAATCAGCCCCAGCATTTT,TRBV30,TRBJ1-5,once,TRBD1
CASRLTGGSAEAFF,TGTGCCAGCAGGCTTACAGGGGGCAGCGCTGAAGCTTTCTTT,TRBV28,TRBJ1-1,NA,TRBD1
CASSKVDRPYEQYF,TGTGCCAGTAGTAAGGTGGACAGGCCATACGAGCAGTACTTC,TRBV19,TRBJ2-7,NA,TRBD1
CASKLAGGIYNEQFF,TGCGCCAGCAAACTAGCGGGGGGGATCTACAATGAGCAGTTCTTC,TRBV5-1,TRBJ2-1,NA,TRBD2
CASSYFDRITGELFF,TGTGCCAGCAGTTACTTCGACAGAATCACCGGGGAGCTGTTTTTT,TRBV6-2/TRBV6-3,TRBJ2-2,NA,NA
CASRSDTYSGNTIYF,TGTGCCAGCAGATCAGACACCTACTCTGGAAACACCATATATTTT,TRBV9,TRBJ1-3,few,NA
CASAGGLSNQPQHF,TGTGCCAGCGCAGGAGGACTTAGCAATCAGCCCCAGCATTTT,TRBV19,TRBJ1-5,NA,NA
CASSPIAGGLYEQYF,TGTGCCAGCAGTCCTATAGCGGGGGGGCTCTACGAGCAGTACTTC,TRBV6-5,TRBJ2-7,NA,TRBD2
CASSSQRGPLTGELFF,TGTGCCAGCAGTTCGCAGCGGGGGCCCCTCACCGGGGAGCTGTTTTTT,TRBV27,TRBJ2-2,NA,TRBD2
CASSRGTGGADTQYF,TGTGCCAGTAGTAGGGGGACAGGGGGCGCGGATACGCAGTATTTT,TRBV19,TRBJ2-3,once,TRBD1
CASSFSGGINEQFF,TGTGCCAGCAGCTTTAGCGGGGGGATAAATGAGCAGTTCTTC,TRBV7-8,TRBJ2-1,NA,TRBD2